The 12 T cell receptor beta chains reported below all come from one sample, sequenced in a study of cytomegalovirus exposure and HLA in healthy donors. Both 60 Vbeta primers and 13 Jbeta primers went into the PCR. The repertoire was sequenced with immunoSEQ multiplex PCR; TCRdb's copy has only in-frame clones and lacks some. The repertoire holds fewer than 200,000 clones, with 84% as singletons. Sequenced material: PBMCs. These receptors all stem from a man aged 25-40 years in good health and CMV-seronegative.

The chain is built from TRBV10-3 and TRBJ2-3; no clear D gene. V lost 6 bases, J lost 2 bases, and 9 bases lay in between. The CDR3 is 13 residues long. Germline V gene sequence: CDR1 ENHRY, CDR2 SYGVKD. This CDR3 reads CAIRPGATDTQYF. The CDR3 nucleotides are TGTGCCATCAGGCCTGGAGCCACAGATACGCAGTATTTT.

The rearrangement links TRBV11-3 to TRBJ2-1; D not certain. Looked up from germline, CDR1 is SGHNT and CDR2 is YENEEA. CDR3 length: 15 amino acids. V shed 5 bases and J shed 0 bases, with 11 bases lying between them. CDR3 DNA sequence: TGTGCCAGCAGCAGAGGTACGAGCTCCTACAATGAGCAGTTCTTC. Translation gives CASSRGTSSYNEQFF.

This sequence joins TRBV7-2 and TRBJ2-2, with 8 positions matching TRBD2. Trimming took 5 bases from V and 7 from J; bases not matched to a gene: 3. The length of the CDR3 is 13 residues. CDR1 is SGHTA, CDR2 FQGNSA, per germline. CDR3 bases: TGTGCCAGCAGCGCAAGCGGGAGCGGGGAGCTGTTTTTT. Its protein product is CASSASGSGELFF.

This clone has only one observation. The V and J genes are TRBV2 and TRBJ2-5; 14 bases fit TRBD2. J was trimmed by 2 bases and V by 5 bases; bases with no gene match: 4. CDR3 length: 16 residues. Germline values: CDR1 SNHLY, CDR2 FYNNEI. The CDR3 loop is CASSRRLAGGQETQYF. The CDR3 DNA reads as TGTGCCAGCAGTCGTCGACTAGCGGGGGGGCAAGAGACCCAGTACTTC. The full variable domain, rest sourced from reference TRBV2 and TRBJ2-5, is EPEVTQTPSHQVTQMGQEVILRCVPISNHLYFYWYRQILGQKVEFLVSFYNNEISEKSEIFDDQFSVERPDGSNFTLKIRSTKLEDSAMYFCASSRRLAGGQETQYFGPGTRLLVL.

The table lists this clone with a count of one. The CDR3 DNA reads as TGTGCCAGCAGCTTAACCCCGGGGGACTACGAGCAGTACTTC. Encoded protein: CASSLTPGDYEQYF. The V gene is TRBV11-3, the J gene TRBJ2-7; tentatively, D is TRBD2 (6 bases). The CDR3 runs 14 residues. The germline V gene has CDR1 SGHNT and CDR2 YENEEA. V was cut by 2 bases and J by 3 bases, with 11 bases left in between.

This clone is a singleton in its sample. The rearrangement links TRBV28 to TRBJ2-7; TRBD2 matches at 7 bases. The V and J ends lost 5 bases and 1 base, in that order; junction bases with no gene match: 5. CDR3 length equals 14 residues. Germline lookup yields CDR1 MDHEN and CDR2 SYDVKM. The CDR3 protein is CASSGLAESYEQYF. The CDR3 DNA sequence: TGTGCCAGCAGTGGGCTAGCGGAATCCTACGAGCAGTACTTC.

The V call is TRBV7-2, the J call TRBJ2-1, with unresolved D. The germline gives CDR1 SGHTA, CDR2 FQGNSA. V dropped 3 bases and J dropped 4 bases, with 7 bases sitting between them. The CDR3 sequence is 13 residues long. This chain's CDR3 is CASSFNGYNEQFF. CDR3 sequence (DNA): TGTGCCAGCAGCTTTAACGGGTACAATGAGCAGTTCTTC.

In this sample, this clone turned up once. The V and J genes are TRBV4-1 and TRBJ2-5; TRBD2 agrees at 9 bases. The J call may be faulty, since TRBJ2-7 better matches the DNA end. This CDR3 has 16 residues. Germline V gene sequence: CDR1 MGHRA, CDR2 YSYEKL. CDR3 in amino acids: CASSQEVSSGIYEQYF. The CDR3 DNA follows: TGCGCCAGCAGCCAAGAAGTGTCTAGCGGGATCTACGAGCAGTACTTC.

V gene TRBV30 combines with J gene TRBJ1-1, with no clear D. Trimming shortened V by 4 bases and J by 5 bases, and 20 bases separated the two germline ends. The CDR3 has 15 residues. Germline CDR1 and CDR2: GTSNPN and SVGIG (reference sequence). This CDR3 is CAWNTRDTGLTEAFF. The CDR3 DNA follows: TGTGCCTGGAATACGAGAGATACGGGGTTGACTGAAGCTTTCTTT.

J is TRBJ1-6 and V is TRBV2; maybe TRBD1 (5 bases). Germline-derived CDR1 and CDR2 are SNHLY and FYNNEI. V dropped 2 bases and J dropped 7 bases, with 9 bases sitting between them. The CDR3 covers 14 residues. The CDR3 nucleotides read TGTGCCAGCAGTGAACAGGGCCTGAATTCACCCCTCCACTTT. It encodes CASSEQGLNSPLHF.

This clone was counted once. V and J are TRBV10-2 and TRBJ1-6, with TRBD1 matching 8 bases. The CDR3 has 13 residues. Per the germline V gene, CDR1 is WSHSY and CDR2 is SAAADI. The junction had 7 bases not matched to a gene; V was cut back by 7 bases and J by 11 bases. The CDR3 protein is CASTDRAEAPLHF. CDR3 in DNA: TGCGCCAGCACGGACAGGGCAGAGGCACCCCTCCACTTT.

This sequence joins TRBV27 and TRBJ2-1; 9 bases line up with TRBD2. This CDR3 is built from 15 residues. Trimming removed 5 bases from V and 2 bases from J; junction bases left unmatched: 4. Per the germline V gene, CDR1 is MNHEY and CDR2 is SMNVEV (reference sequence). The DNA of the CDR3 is TGTGCCAGCAGTGTAGCGGGAGTACCCTACAATGAGCAGTTCTTC. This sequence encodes CASSVAGVPYNEQFF.